This TCR beta chain was observed in a study of OX40 agonist ivuxolimab in advanced cancers. Measured with immunoSEQ multiplex PCR; TCRdb has only the in-frame clones, and not every one. Among around 20,000 clones listed, about 88% were seen once. The material was CD4+ or CD8+ T cells sorted from blood, obtained in a trial of the OX40 agonist ivuxolimab. The source is an adult with an advanced solid tumor such as melanoma, head and neck, liver or kidney cancer.

The CDR3 is CASSLAGDYSNQPQHF. The CDR3 DNA follows: TGTGCCAGTAGTTTAGCAGGGGATTATAGCAATCAGCCCCAGCATTTT. This sequence joins TRBV19 and TRBJ1-5; tentatively, D is TRBD1 (6 bases). This CDR3 contains 16 residues. V lost 5 bases, J lost 0 bases, and 14 bases lay in between. The germline CDR1 and CDR2 sequences are LNHDA and SQIVND (reference sequence).